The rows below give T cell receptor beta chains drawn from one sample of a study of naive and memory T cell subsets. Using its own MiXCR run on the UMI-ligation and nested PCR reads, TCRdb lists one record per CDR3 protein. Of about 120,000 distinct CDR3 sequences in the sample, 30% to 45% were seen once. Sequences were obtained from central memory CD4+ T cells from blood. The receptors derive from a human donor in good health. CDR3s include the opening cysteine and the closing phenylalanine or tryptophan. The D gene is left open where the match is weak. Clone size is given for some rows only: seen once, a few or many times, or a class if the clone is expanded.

TGTGCCAGCAGGGGGGCGGTTCGGGAAGCTTTCTTT | CASRGAVREAFF | - | TRBV12-3/TRBV12-4 | - | TRBJ1-1
TGCAGTGCTAGAGATCATGAGCTTACCTACAATGAGCAGTTCTTC | CSARDHELTYNEQFF | few | TRBV20-1 | - | TRBJ2-1
TGCAGTGCCCCGGGACCCACAACGATAACGAATGAGCAGTTCTTC | CSAPGPTTITNEQFF | - | TRBV20-1 | - | TRBJ2-1
TGTGCCAGCAGCCGAATCTTGACTAGCGGTATCTCTGGGGCCAACGTCCTGACTTTC | CASSRILTSGISGANVLTF | - | TRBV6-5 | TRBD2 | TRBJ2-6
TGTGCCAGCAGCTCAAACACGGCGGGACTAGCCAAAAACATTCAGTACTTC | CASSSNTAGLAKNIQYF | - | TRBV7-2 | - | TRBJ2-4
TGTGCCAGCAGTTTATTCGGGACTAGCGGATACAATGAGCAGTTCTTC | CASSLFGTSGYNEQFF | once | TRBV27 | TRBD2 | TRBJ2-1
TGTGCCAGCTCACCATCCGCAGGGAAGGGCTATGGCTACACCTTC | CASSPSAGKGYGYTF | - | TRBV18 | - | TRBJ1-2
TGCAGTGCTACTAGCGGGAGTTTCCCCTACAATGAGCAGTTCTTC | CSATSGSFPYNEQFF | few | TRBV20-1 | TRBD2 | TRBJ2-1
TGCAGTGCTAGAGTGGATCTCTGGGGCGAGCAGTACTTC | CSARVDLWGEQYF | - | TRBV20-1 | - | TRBJ2-7
TGCAGTGCTACCGAAGCGGATAGCCGGAGCAATCAGCCCCAGCATTTT | CSATEADSRSNQPQHF | - | TRBV20-1 | - | TRBJ1-5
TGTGCCAGCAGTTACTTTTCGGGAAGCACAGATACGCAGTATTTT | CASSYFSGSTDTQYF | few | TRBV6-5 | - | TRBJ2-3
TGTGCCAGCAGTTCCCGTAACGGCGGCTACGAGCAGTACTTC | CASSSRNGGYEQYF | few | TRBV12-3/TRBV12-4 | - | TRBJ2-7
TGTGCCACCAGCAGAGGGCGGAGCTATGGCTACACCTTC | CATSRGRSYGYTF | few | TRBV15 | - | TRBJ1-2
TGTGCCACCAGAACAGGTGGCTTTAGCACAGATACGCAGTATTTT | CATRTGGFSTDTQYF | - | TRBV12-3/TRBV12-4 | - | TRBJ2-3
TGTGCCACCAGCAGAGAGGCGGGGATTCTTTTGGAGACCCAGTACTTC | CATSREAGILLETQYF | - | TRBV15 | - | TRBJ2-5
TGTGCCAGCAGTCCGGGGGACAGAGGGAATGAAAAACTGTTTTTT | CASSPGDRGNEKLFF | few | TRBV6-6 | TRBD1 | TRBJ1-4
TGTGCCAGCAGTTACGTTCAGAACACCGGGGAGCTGTTTTTT | CASSYVQNTGELFF | few | TRBV6-5 | - | TRBJ2-2
TGTGCCAGCAGCATTAGCGGGAGAGGTTCTCTAACAGATACGCAGTATTTT | CASSISGRGSLTDTQYF | few | TRBV7-6 | TRBD2 | TRBJ2-3
TGCAGCGTTGATACTCGCGGATCCTACAATGAGCAGTTCTTC | CSVDTRGSYNEQFF | - | TRBV29-1 | - | TRBJ2-1
TGTGCCTGGAGTCATAGGACTAGCGGGGGGAACGAGCAGTACTTC | CAWSHRTSGGNEQYF | once | TRBV30 | TRBD2 | TRBJ2-7
TGTGCCACCAGCAGAGACGACCGAAGCAATCAGCCCCAGCATTTT | CATSRDDRSNQPQHF | - | TRBV15 | - | TRBJ1-5
TGTGCCAGCAGTTCTCAGGGGAATTCACCCCTCCACTTT | CASSSQGNSPLHF | - | TRBV28 | - | TRBJ1-6
TGTGCCAGCAGAGGGGGAGCCTCCGGCAATCAGCCCCAGCATTTT | CASRGGASGNQPQHF | few | TRBV28 | - | TRBJ1-5
TGTGCCAGCAGCCCCTCAGGGACGGCGGCTTTCTTT | CASSPSGTAAFF | - | TRBV3-1 | - | TRBJ1-1
TGTGCCAGCTCCGGGACTAGCGGGAGAGCCGCGGGTTCAGATACGCAGTATTTT | CASSGTSGRAAGSDTQYF | few | TRBV28 | TRBD2 | TRBJ2-3
TGCAGTGCTAGACCGGGACAGGGGTTCTACGAGCAGTACTTC | CSARPGQGFYEQYF | - | TRBV20-1 | TRBD1 | TRBJ2-7
TGTGCCAGCAGTGTGGGACAGGGGAACTATGGCTACACCTTC | CASSVGQGNYGYTF | - | TRBV28 | TRBD1 | TRBJ1-2
TGCAGTGCCAGAAGTCCAGCGGTAGGCGAGCAGTACTTC | CSARSPAVGEQYF | - | TRBV20-1 | - | TRBJ2-7
TGCAGTGCTAGAGTGGTCAGCGGGAGGTTTTACAATGAGCAGTTCTTC | CSARVVSGRFYNEQFF | many | TRBV20-1 | TRBD2 | TRBJ2-1